This TCR beta chain was captured in a study of patients and donors after allogeneic stem cell transplantation. TCRdb re-analysed the RT-PCR reads in MiXCR, keeping a single row per CDR3 protein. The sample consists of 800,000 to 1,000,000 distinct CDR3 sequences, under 20% of them appearing once. From germline, CDR1 is LGHNA and CDR2 YSLEER. J was trimmed by 5 bases and V by 6 bases; bases with no gene match: 6. The CDR3 is made up of 15 amino acids. This TCR derives from a human donor who was either an allogeneic HSCT recipient or a stem cell or donor lymphocyte infusion donor (not recorded which). It is not recorded whose cells these are; they may come from a transplant donor. V usage is TRBV4-3 and J usage is TRBJ1-4; 10 positions match TRBD1. Specimen: blood, either unsorted or a sorted T cell fraction (not recorded which). CDR3 region: CASRARQGANEKLFF. CDR3 DNA: TGCGCCAGCAGGGCGCGACAGGGGGCAAATGAAAAACTGTTTTTT.